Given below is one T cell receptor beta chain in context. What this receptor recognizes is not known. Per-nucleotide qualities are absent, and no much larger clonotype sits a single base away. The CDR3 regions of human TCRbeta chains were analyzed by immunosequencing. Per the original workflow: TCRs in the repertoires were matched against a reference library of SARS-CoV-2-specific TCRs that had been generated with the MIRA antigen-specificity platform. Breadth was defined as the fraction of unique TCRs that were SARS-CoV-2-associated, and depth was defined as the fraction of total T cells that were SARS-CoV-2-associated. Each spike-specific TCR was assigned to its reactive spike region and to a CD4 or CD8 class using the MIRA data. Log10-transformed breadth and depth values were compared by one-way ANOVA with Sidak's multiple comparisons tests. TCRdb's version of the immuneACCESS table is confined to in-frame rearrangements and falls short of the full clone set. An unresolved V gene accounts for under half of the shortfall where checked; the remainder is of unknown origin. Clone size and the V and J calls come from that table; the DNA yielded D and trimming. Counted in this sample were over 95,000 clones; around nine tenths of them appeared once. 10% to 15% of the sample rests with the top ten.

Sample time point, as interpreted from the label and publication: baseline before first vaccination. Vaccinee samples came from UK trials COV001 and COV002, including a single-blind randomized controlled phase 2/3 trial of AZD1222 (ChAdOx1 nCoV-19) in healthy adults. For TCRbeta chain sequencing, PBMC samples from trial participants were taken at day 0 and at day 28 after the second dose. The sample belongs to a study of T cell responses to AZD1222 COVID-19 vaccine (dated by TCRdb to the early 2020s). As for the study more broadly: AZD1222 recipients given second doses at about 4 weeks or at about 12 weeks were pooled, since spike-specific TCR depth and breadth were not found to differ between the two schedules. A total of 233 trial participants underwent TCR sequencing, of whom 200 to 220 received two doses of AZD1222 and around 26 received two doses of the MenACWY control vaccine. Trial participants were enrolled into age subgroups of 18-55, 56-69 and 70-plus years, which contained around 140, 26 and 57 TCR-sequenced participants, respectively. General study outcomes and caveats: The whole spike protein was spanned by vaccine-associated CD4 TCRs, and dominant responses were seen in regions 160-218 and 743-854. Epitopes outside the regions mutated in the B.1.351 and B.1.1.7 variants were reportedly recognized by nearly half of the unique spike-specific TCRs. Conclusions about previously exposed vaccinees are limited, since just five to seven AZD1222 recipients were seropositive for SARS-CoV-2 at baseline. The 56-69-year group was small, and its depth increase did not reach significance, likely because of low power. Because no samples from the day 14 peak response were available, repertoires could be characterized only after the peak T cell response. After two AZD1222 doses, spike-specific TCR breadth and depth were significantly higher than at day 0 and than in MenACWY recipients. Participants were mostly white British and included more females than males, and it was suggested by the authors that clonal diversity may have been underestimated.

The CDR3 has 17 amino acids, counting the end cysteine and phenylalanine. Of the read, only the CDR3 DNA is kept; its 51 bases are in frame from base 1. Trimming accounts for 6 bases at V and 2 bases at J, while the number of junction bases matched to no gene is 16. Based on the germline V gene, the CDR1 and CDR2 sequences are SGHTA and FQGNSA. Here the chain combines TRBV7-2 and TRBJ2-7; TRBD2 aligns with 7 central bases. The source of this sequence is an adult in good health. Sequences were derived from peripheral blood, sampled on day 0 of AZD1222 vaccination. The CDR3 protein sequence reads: CASSSPPGGNIPYEQYF. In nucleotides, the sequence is TGTGCCAGCAGTTCCCCCCCGGGGGGTAATATTCCCTACGAGCAGTACTTC.